What follows are 17 T cell receptor beta chains derived from one specimen sequenced in a study of CD8+ T cells in alopecia areata. Isolated RNA was reverse transcribed into cDNA used as the sequencing template. Generated by immunoSEQ multiplex PCR, the TCRdb table keeps only in-frame clones and is missing some. This repertoire shows about 200,000 clones, around two fifths found once; its top ten account for 0.48%. Treatment specified: oral pan-JAK inhibitor, 5-10 mg twice daily. The sequences come from CD4+ T cells sorted from blood, collected at approximately week 34, from a patient treated with tofacitinib. Receptors originate from a human donor with alopecia areata.

This chain joins TRBV6-1 and TRBJ2-3; D might be TRBD1 or TRBD2, each matching 5 bases. The CDR3 is made up of 15 amino acids. Germline CDR1 is MNHNS and CDR2 is SASEGT. Trimming took off 6 bases at V and 4 bases at J, with 17 bases between the two ends. Written as DNA, the CDR3 is TGTGCCAGCAGGGCCGGGACCTCCCAGTCAGATACGCAGTATTTT. Translating gives CASRAGTSQSDTQYF.

This clone showed up many times. The rearrangement uses TRBV7-9 and TRBJ1-2; no reliable D call. This CDR3 is built from 12 residues. Germline assignment: CDR1 SEHNR and CDR2 FQNEAQ (reference sequence). Deletions cut 5 bases from V and 10 bases from J, with 14 bases between. The CDR3 coding sequence is TGTGCCAGCAGCGCCTACCGGGAGACCTACACCTTC. Its protein product is CASSAYRETYTF. Supplemented by reference TRBV7-9 and TRBJ1-2, the full variable domain reads DTGVSQNPRHKITKRGQNVTFRCDPISEHNRLYWYRQTLGQGPEFLTYFQNEAQLEKSRLLSDRFSAERPKGSFSTLEIQRTEQGDSAMYLCASSAYRETYTFGSGTRLTVV.

V gene TRBV30 combines with J gene TRBJ1-2; weak D call: TRBD1 (5 bases). The ends were cut back, 1 base at V and 4 bases at J, with 10 bases in the middle. Germline V CDR1 and CDR2: GTSNPN, SVGIG (reference sequence). The CDR3 covers 13 residues. The CDR3 DNA reads as TGTGCCTGGAGTGAGAGGGGCACCTATGGCTACACCTTC. It translates to CAWSERGTYGYTF.

The chain employs TRBV15 and TRBJ2-3; 9 bases agree with TRBD1. V lost 3 bases and J lost 2; bases outside the gene matches: 6. Germline CDR1 LNHNV, CDR2 YYDKDF (reference sequence). This CDR3 region has 16 residues. In DNA form, the CDR3 reads TGTGCCACCAGCAGCCCGGACAGGGGCCACACAGATACGCAGTATTTT. Translating it yields CATSSPDRGHTDTQYF.

In the case of this clone: Other DNA sequences in the sample encode the same CDR3. This chain uses TRBV5-1 with TRBJ2-7; maybe TRBD1 (5 bases). The CDR3 is 13 residues long. Trimming took off 0 bases at V and 1 base at J, with 5 bases between the two ends. Per germline, CDR1 SGHRS and CDR2 YFSETQ. The CDR3 DNA sequence: TGCGCCAGCAGCTTGGGACAGTCCTACGAGCAGTACTTC. Protein sequence: CASSLGQSYEQYF.

J is TRBJ1-4 and V is TRBV30; a possible D gene is TRBD1 (5 bases). Germline CDR1 is GTSNPN and CDR2 is SVGIG (reference sequence). The CDR3 runs to 11 residues. Trimming left V 4 bases short and J 10 bases short, with 10 bases between. CDR3 residues: CAWTRGGKLFF. CDR3 DNA sequence: TGTGCCTGGACGCGGGGCGGAAAACTGTTTTTT.

The CDR3 DNA reads as TGTGCCAGCAGCTTGTGGTTGGGAGGGGGTCAGCCCCAGCATTTT. This codes for CASSLWLGGGQPQHF. The chain joins TRBV5-6 to TRBJ1-5; TRBD1 is a possible D gene (6 bases). Trimming left V 1 base short and J 6 bases short, with 14 bases between. CDR3 length: 15 amino acids. Germline V lookup: CDR1 SGHDT, CDR2 YYEEEE. The variable domain in full, with the rest retrieved from reference TRBV5-6 and TRBJ1-5, is DAGVTQSPTHLIKTRGQQVTLRCSPKSGHDTVSWYQQALGQGPQFIFQYYEEEERQRGNFPDRFSGHQFPNYSSELNVNALLLGDSALYLCASSLWLGGGQPQHFGDGTRLSIL.

This clone has just a few counts. The chain uses TRBV7-8 and TRBJ2-7, with 8 positions matching TRBD2. The CDR3 runs to 16 residues. Germline loops: CDR1 SGHVS, CDR2 FQNEAQ. The junction had 9 bases not matched to a gene; V was cut back by 3 bases and J by 2 bases. Here the CDR3 DNA reads TGTGCCAGCAGCTTTCTAGGACTAGCTGGAACCTACGAGCAGTACTTC. Encoded protein: CASSFLGLAGTYEQYF.

This clone was seen more than once but under ten times. The rearrangement uses TRBV18 and TRBJ2-3, with D hard to call. This CDR3 spans 14 amino acids. Deletions cut 5 bases from V and 2 bases from J, with 11 bases between. Germline CDR1 KGHSH, CDR2 LQKENI. CDR3 sequence reads: CASSFDTSTDTQYF. As DNA, the CDR3 is TGTGCCAGCTCATTCGACACGTCCACAGATACGCAGTATTTT.

V usage is TRBV11-3 and J usage is TRBJ2-7; TRBD2 might be the D (5 bases). The germline V gene encodes CDR1 SGHNT and CDR2 YENEEA. The length of the CDR3 is 13 residues. Trimming took off 1 base at V and 6 bases at J, with 10 bases between the two ends. In DNA, the CDR3 is TGTGCCAGCAGCTTAGGCGAGGGATTCGAGCAGTACTTC. This encodes CASSLGEGFEQYF.

This chain uses TRBV5-4 with TRBJ2-4, with TRBD1 matching 9 bases. The CDR3 loop spans 15 amino acids. Germline CDR1 SGHNT, CDR2 YYREEE (reference sequence). V was pared by 9 bases and J by 6 bases, with 13 bases of the junction left unmatched. In DNA form, the CDR3 reads TGTGCCACCGAGGAGGGGACAGGGCTTGGAAACATTCAGTACTTC. As protein: CATEEGTGLGNIQYF.

This clone has only a few counts. This chain uses TRBV10-2 with TRBJ2-3, with a tentative D call TRBD1 (5 bases). Trimming shortened V by 0 bases and J by 3 bases, and 7 bases separated the two germline ends. There are 14 residues in the CDR3. Germline V gene sequence: CDR1 WSHSY, CDR2 SAAADI. CDR3 sequence (DNA): TGCGCCAGCAGTGAGTCGGCAGGGACAGATACGCAGTATTTT. Translated, it gives CASSESAGTDTQYF.

The CDR3 DNA is TGTGCCAGCAACGGACTAGCGGGAGACACAGATACGCAGTATTTT. This codes for CASNGLAGDTDTQYF. The chain employs TRBV7-9 and TRBJ2-3, with TRBD2 identical over 13 bases. Trimming cost V 7 bases and J 2 bases; bases outside gene matches: 3. The CDR3 is 15 amino acids. Germline-derived CDR1 and CDR2 are SEHNR and FQNEAQ (reference sequence).

The gene calls are TRBV30 and TRBJ1-2; 9 nucleotides align to TRBD1. V lost 0 bases and J lost 8; bases outside the gene matches: 4. The CDR3 consists of 13 residues. Germline V gene lookup returns CDR1 GTSNPN and CDR2 SVGIG (reference sequence). The CDR3 protein is CAWSVQGAAGYTF. CDR3 DNA: TGTGCCTGGAGTGTACAGGGGGCTGCGGGCTACACCTTC.

In its sample, this clone was seen a few times. The rearrangement links TRBV7-9 to TRBJ2-3; 7 bases fit TRBD2. Germline loops: CDR1 SEHNR, CDR2 FQNEAQ (reference sequence). Trimming at V came to 0 bases and at J to 2 bases, leaving 5 bases not matched to a gene. This CDR3 contains 16 residues. In nucleotides, the CDR3 is TGTGCCAGCAGCTTAGCACAGCGGGGAAACACAGATACGCAGTATTTT. Protein sequence: CASSLAQRGNTDTQYF. Filled out from reference TRBV7-9 and TRBJ2-3, the complete variable domain reads DTGVSQNPRHKITKRGQNVTFRCDPISEHNRLYWYRQTLGQGPEFLTYFQNEAQLEKSRLLSDRFSAERPKGSFSTLEIQRTEQGDSAMYLCASSLAQRGNTDTQYFGPGTRLTVL.

The V call is TRBV9, the J call TRBJ1-2; D uncertain. Trimming pared 3 bases from V and 4 bases from J, leaving 4 bases between. Germline-derived CDR1 and CDR2 are SGDLS and YYNGEE. The CDR3 sequence is 11 residues long. Written as DNA, the CDR3 is TGTGCCAGCAGCGCCGGCTATGGCTACACCTTC. Its translation is CASSAGYGYTF. The full variable domain, rest sourced from reference TRBV9 and TRBJ1-2, is DSGVTQTPKHLITATGQRVTLRCSPRSGDLSVYWYQQSLDQGLQFLIQYYNGEERAKGNILERFSAQQFPDLHSELNLSSLELGDSALYFCASSAGYGYTFGSGTRLTVV.

V and J are TRBV13 and TRBJ2-7; D is possibly TRBD1 or TRBD2 (5 bases each). V was cut by 5 bases and J by 6 bases, with 17 bases left in between. Looked up from germline, CDR1 is PRHDT and CDR2 is FYEKMQ (reference sequence). This CDR3 spans 14 amino acids. CDR3 region: CASSGRDGDREQYF. In DNA, the CDR3 is TGTGCCAGCAGCGGACGGGACGGGGACCGCGAGCAGTACTTC.